These 32 T cell receptor beta chains were all obtained from the same sample, sequenced in a study of a mutant IDH1 vaccine in newly diagnosed glioma. Time point indicated: week 47, end of study. Every single dose of the vaccine, 300 ug of mutant IDH1 20-mer peptide, came with topical imiquimod. Sequenced by immunoSEQ multiplex PCR; TCRdb stores in-frame clones only, minus some. The sample yields 45,000 to 55,000 clones, roughly 84% seen once. Antigen specificity for these receptors is unknown. The sequenced sample was PBMCs, obtained from a glioma patient whose treatment included an IDH1 peptide vaccine. The receptor source for this set is a woman aged 25 to 39 with glioma. Some clones in this sample may be carry-over from other donors' samples.

The chain combines TRBV12-5 with TRBJ1-5; D not resolved. The V end was cut by 6 bases, the J end by 3 bases, with 12 bases between. The germline V gene encodes CDR1 LGHNT and CDR2 FRNRAP. The CDR3 has 14 amino acids. The CDR3 DNA reads TGTGCTAGTGGAGAAAGGAGGGACAATCAGCCCCAGCATTTT. This translates into CASGERRDNQPQHF.

This chain links TRBV5-4 with TRBJ1-2; tentative D call: TRBD1 (5 bases). Per the germline V gene, CDR1 is SGHNT and CDR2 is YYREEE (reference sequence). This CDR3 contains 13 residues. V was shortened by 3 bases and J by 2 bases, with 8 bases between the two germline ends. For the CDR3, the DNA is TGTGCCAGCAGCTCGTCAGGGAACTATGGCTACACCTTC. It translates to CASSSSGNYGYTF.

The chain recombines TRBV29-1 with TRBJ2-7, with D unresolved. Germline V gives CDR1 SQVTM, CDR2 ANQGSEA. This CDR3 has 12 amino acids. V was shortened by 3 bases and J by 5 bases, with 11 bases between the two germline ends. CDR3 coding DNA: TGCAGCGTTGATGGTGGGTTCGACGAGCAGTACTTC. Translation gives CSVDGGFDEQYF.

This clone was picked up a small number of times. V and J are TRBV7-3 and TRBJ2-2; D possibly uses TRBD1 or TRBD2 (6 bases each). This CDR3 contains 14 residues. V was cut by 3 bases and J by 8 bases, with 13 bases left in between. Germline CDR1 and CDR2: SGHTA and FQGTGA. CDR3 in amino acids: CASSFGGRPGELFF. CDR3 DNA: TGTGCCAGCAGCTTTGGGGGGCGCCCGGGGGAGCTGTTTTTT.

This clone was picked up one time. The chain carries TRBV6-6 and TRBJ2-7, with 8 bases that match TRBD1. The germline V gene encodes CDR1 MNHNY and CDR2 SVGAGI (reference sequence). Trimming removed 9 bases from V and 5 bases from J; junction bases left unmatched: 3. The CDR3 runs 11 residues. CDR3 nucleotides: TGTGCCAGGACAGGGGAGGACGAGCAGTACTTC. Its translation is CARTGEDEQYF.

The V gene is TRBV20-1, the J gene TRBJ1-1; the match to TRBD1 covers 9 bases. Losses at the gene ends were 7 bases for V and 5 bases for J; bases not matched to a gene: 2. CDR3 length: 11 residues. Germline CDR1 is DFQATT and CDR2 is SNEGSKA (reference sequence). The CDR3 DNA reads TGCAGTGTGGGACAGGGAACTGAAGCTTTCTTT. This translates into CSVGQGTEAFF.

The chain uses TRBV25-1 and TRBJ2-2, with unresolved D. The CDR3 length is 16 residues. Looked up from germline, CDR1 is MGHDK and CDR2 is SYGVNS. The V end was cut by 3 bases, the J end by 4 bases, with 15 bases between. CDR3 nucleotides: TGTGCCAGCAGTGAGCCCCGGGCCCGAGGCACCGGGGAGCTGTTTTTT. This sequence encodes CASSEPRARGTGELFF.

V usage is TRBV4-1 and J usage is TRBJ2-7; 9 positions match TRBD2. This CDR3 is 15 amino acids long. V dropped 2 bases and J dropped 0; count of bases not matched to a gene: 2. Germline loops: CDR1 MGHRA, CDR2 YSYEKL. CDR3 in DNA: TGCGCCAGCAGCCAAATTAGCGGGAGCTCCTACGAGCAGTACTTC. It yields the protein CASSQISGSSYEQYF.

The chain joins TRBV28 to TRBJ1-5, with D unresolved. The CDR3 is 15 residues long. Trimming shortened V by 5 bases and J by 8 bases, and 19 bases separated the two germline ends. Germline lookup yields CDR1 MDHEN and CDR2 SYDVKM. The CDR3 bases are TGTGCCAGCAGTCAACTTGACGAGCGGTTCGAGCCCCAGCATTTT. Protein sequence: CASSQLDERFEPQHF.

This chain uses TRBV21-1 with TRBJ2-3; no DNA check was done on the table's D call, TRBD2. TRBV21-1 is noted as a pseudogene. The CDR3 covers 13 residues. The CDR3 DNA reads TGTGCCAGCGCTCCGAGGATCGCAGATACGCAGTATTTT. This codes for CASAPRIADTQYF.

The chain employs TRBV6-5 and TRBJ2-2; 14 positions agree with TRBD2. J was trimmed by 6 bases and V by 5 bases; bases with no gene match: 2. The CDR3 length is 15 residues. Germline CDR1 is MNHEY and CDR2 is SVGAGI. CDR3 loop: CASSGGLAGAGELFF. The CDR3 DNA reads TGTGCCAGCAGTGGGGGACTAGCGGGAGCCGGGGAGCTGTTTTTT.

This chain links TRBV10-3 with TRBJ2-7; 10 nucleotides line up with TRBD1. The CDR3 consists of 14 residues. Unmatched junction bases numbered 3, after V lost 2 bases and J lost 5 bases. The germline CDR1 and CDR2 sequences are ENHRY and SYGVKD. The CDR3 region is CAISEPGQGNEQYF. CDR3 in DNA: TGTGCCATCAGTGAGCCGGGACAGGGGAACGAGCAGTACTTC.

The CDR3 is CAISESREQFF. The CDR3 DNA reads as TGTGCCATCAGTGAGTCCAGAGAGCAGTTCTTC. The J gene is TRBJ2-1, the V gene TRBV10-3; D gene ambiguous. From germline, CDR1 is ENHRY and CDR2 SYGVKD. V shed 0 bases and J shed 10 bases, with 4 bases lying between them. The CDR3 totals 11 residues.

The genes are TRBV4-1 and TRBJ1-5, with D possibly TRBD1 on 5 matching bases. V dropped 2 bases and J dropped 6 bases, with 11 bases sitting between them. There are 14 residues in the CDR3. Germline CDR1 reads MGHRA; CDR2 reads YSYEKL. For the CDR3, the DNA is TGCGCCAGCAGCCAAACAGGCACGGGTCAGCCCCAGCATTTT. Protein: CASSQTGTGQPQHF.

The J gene is TRBJ2-1, the V gene TRBV27; D is perhaps TRBD2 (6 bases). The ends were cut back, 8 bases at V and 8 bases at J, with 19 bases in the middle. Germline CDR1 reads MNHEY; CDR2 reads SMNVEV (reference sequence). This CDR3 comprises 14 residues. CDR3 bases: TGTGCCAGCGGGAGGCCCCGGGAAAGGGATGAGCAGTTCTTC. This sequence encodes CASGRPRERDEQFF.

This chain uses TRBV7-2 with TRBJ2-7, with a tentative D call TRBD2 (5 bases). CDR3 size: 15 residues. Deletions cut 5 bases from V and 0 bases from J, with 14 bases between. Germline assignment: CDR1 SGHTA and CDR2 FQGNSA. For the CDR3, the DNA is TGTGCCAGCAGCCTCTGGACTGGTCTCTCCTACGAGCAGTACTTC. Translated, it gives CASSLWTGLSYEQYF.

The chain employs TRBV5-1 and TRBJ2-7; TRBD2 matches at 7 bases. Germline V gene sequence: CDR1 SGHRS, CDR2 YFSETQ. The CDR3 covers 20 residues. The V and J ends lost 5 bases and 0 bases, in that order; junction bases with no gene match: 23. The CDR3 region is CASSYGRLFGSGGSSYEQYF. CDR3 nucleotides: TGCGCCAGCAGTTATGGGCGGTTGTTTGGTAGTGGCGGGAGCTCCTACGAGCAGTACTTC.

This clone was seen a handful of times. The chain is built from TRBV28 and TRBJ2-7, with 7 bases aligning to TRBD1. The CDR3 consists of 15 residues. V shed 5 bases, J shed 5 bases, and the junction held 12 bases outside the gene matches. Per germline, CDR1 MDHEN and CDR2 SYDVKM. The CDR3 DNA is TGTGCCAGCAGTAAGTTGACAGGGACCTCTCACGAGCAGTACTTC. Translation: CASSKLTGTSHEQYF. Filled out from reference TRBV28 and TRBJ2-7, the complete variable domain reads DVKVTQSSRYLVKRTGEKVFLECVQDMDHENMFWYRQDPGLGLRLIYFSYDVKMKEKGDIPEGYSVSREKKERFSLILESASTNQTSMYLCASSKLTGTSHEQYFGPGTRLTVT.

This clone was detected a few times. As DNA, the CDR3 is TGTGCCAGCAGCTTGCGGACAGGATTCACTGAAGCTTTCTTT. It codes for CASSLRTGFTEAFF. J is TRBJ1-1 and V is TRBV7-8; 7 bases map to TRBD1. Germline V lookup: CDR1 SGHVS, CDR2 FQNEAQ. The CDR3 extends over 14 amino acids. V trimming: 3 bases; J trimming: 4 bases; junction bases outside the gene matches: 5.

The genes are TRBV21-1 and TRBJ2-7; no DNA check was done on the table's D call, TRBD2. TRBV21-1 is reported as a pseudogene. The CDR3 length is 16 residues. The CDR3 DNA follows: TGTGCCAGCAGCAACGGGAGGGCGGGATCGTCCTACGAGCAGTACTTC. This codes for CASSNGRAGSSYEQYF.

The sample holds one count of this clone. The chain uses TRBV9 and TRBJ2-7; perhaps TRBD2 as D (7 bases). CDR3 length: 17 residues. Germline V CDR1 and CDR2: SGDLS, YYNGEE. V was pared by 5 bases and J by 4 bases, with 25 bases between. CDR3 sequence: CASSPWGGAGELYEQYF. CDR3 DNA sequence: TGTGCCAGCAGTCCCTGGGGGGGGGCGGGAGAGTTGTACGAGCAGTACTTC.

The chain joins TRBV6-5 to TRBJ2-5; D is possibly TRBD2 (6 bases). The ends were cut back, 4 bases at V and 2 bases at J, with 8 bases in the middle. In germline, CDR1 is MNHEY, CDR2 SVGAGI. The CDR3 is made up of 13 amino acids. In DNA form, the CDR3 reads TGTGCCAGCAGTTTCGGGAGTCAAGAGACCCAGTACTTC. Protein sequence: CASSFGSQETQYF.

The rearrangement uses TRBV5-6 and TRBJ1-1; no definite D call. The CDR3 has 13 residues. Germline V gives CDR1 SGHDT, CDR2 YYEEEE. V dropped 1 base and J dropped 4 bases, with 8 bases sitting between them. The CDR3 here is CASSLPSPTEAFF. In DNA form, the CDR3 reads TGTGCCAGCAGCTTGCCCTCTCCCACTGAAGCTTTCTTT.

This chain links TRBV4-2 with TRBJ1-2; 8 bases line up with TRBD1. CDR1 LGHNA and CDR2 YNFKEQ come from the germline V gene. The V and J ends lost 8 bases and 4 bases, in that order; junction bases with no gene match: 9. The CDR3 length is 14 residues. The CDR3 DNA is TGTGCCAGCGTCAGGTACAGGGGGGCCTATGGCTACACCTTC. This sequence encodes CASVRYRGAYGYTF.

The V call is TRBV19, the J call TRBJ1-2; 9 bases agree with TRBD1. This CDR3 contains 14 residues. V gave up 5 bases and J gave up 6 bases; unmatched junction bases: 7. CDR1 is LNHDA and CDR2 is SQIVND in the germline V gene (reference sequence). DNA for the CDR3: TGTGCCAGTAGTTGGGGACAGGGCGTCCATGGCTACACCTTC. Encoded protein: CASSWGQGVHGYTF.

This chain uses TRBV7-9 with TRBJ1-2, with D tentatively TRBD1 (5 bases). V lost 5 bases to trimming and J lost 0 bases, with 13 bases between them. CDR3 size: 15 residues. Looked up from germline, CDR1 is SEHNR and CDR2 is FQNEAQ (reference sequence). The CDR3 coding sequence is TGTGCCAGCAGCCCCTGGGGGATGACTAACTATGGCTACACCTTC. It specifies CASSPWGMTNYGYTF.

This clone showed up just once. DNA for the CDR3: TGTGCCAGCAGCTTCGGGGGCGCCGGGGCCAACGTCCTGACTTTC. Translating it yields CASSFGGAGANVLTF. The genes are TRBV5-4 and TRBJ2-6; the D gene could be TRBD1 or TRBD2 (6 bases each). The CDR3 has 15 residues. In germline, CDR1 is SGHNT, CDR2 YYREEE (reference sequence). The V gene lost 2 bases and the J gene lost 4 bases, with 10 bases spanning the gap.

This clone was observed a handful of times. The rearrangement uses TRBV11-3 and TRBJ2-7; a weak D match, TRBD1 (6 bases). V gave up 8 bases and J gave up 3 bases, with 17 bases separating them. CDR3 length: 14 amino acids. Germline lookup yields CDR1 SGHNT and CDR2 YENEEA. The CDR3 DNA sequence: TGTGCCAGCCCCCGAGAGGACAGTATCTACGAGCAGTACTTC. Its protein is CASPREDSIYEQYF.

V usage is TRBV10-3 and J usage is TRBJ1-1; D remains ambiguous. The CDR3 runs to 17 residues. V shed 1 base and J shed 1 base, with 16 bases lying between them. Germline values: CDR1 ENHRY, CDR2 SYGVKD. This chain's CDR3 is CAISELGIGISNTEAFF. The CDR3 DNA reads TGTGCCATCAGTGAGTTGGGAATCGGAATATCGAACACTGAAGCTTTCTTT.

The J gene is TRBJ2-7, the V gene TRBV10-2, with 9 bases fitting TRBD1. Germline CDR1 WSHSY, CDR2 SAAADI. CDR3 size: 15 residues. V was clipped by 8 bases and J by 2 bases; unmatched bases: 10. CDR3 amino acids: CASSPLGTGPYEQYF. CDR3 coding DNA: TGCGCCAGCTCCCCCCTGGGGACAGGGCCCTACGAGCAGTACTTC.

The chain links TRBV5-6 to TRBJ1-5, with a possible D match to TRBD1 (5 bases). Trimming pared 0 bases from V and 1 base from J, leaving 11 bases between. This CDR3 has 16 amino acids. CDR1 and CDR2 (germline): SGHDT, YYEEEE. The CDR3 DNA reads TGTGCCAGCAGCTTGGGACATGGGGGGAGCAATCAGCCCCAGCATTTT. Protein: CASSLGHGGSNQPQHF.

The chain employs TRBV29-1 and TRBJ2-7, with TRBD1 matching 9 bases. Per germline, CDR1 SQVTM and CDR2 ANQGSEA. CDR3 length: 16 amino acids. Trimming removed 3 bases from V and 2 bases from J; junction bases left unmatched: 11. The CDR3 region has the DNA TGCAGCGTTGAGGGGGGGTGGAGACAGGGGGCCTACGAGCAGTACTTC. Its translation: CSVEGGWRQGAYEQYF.